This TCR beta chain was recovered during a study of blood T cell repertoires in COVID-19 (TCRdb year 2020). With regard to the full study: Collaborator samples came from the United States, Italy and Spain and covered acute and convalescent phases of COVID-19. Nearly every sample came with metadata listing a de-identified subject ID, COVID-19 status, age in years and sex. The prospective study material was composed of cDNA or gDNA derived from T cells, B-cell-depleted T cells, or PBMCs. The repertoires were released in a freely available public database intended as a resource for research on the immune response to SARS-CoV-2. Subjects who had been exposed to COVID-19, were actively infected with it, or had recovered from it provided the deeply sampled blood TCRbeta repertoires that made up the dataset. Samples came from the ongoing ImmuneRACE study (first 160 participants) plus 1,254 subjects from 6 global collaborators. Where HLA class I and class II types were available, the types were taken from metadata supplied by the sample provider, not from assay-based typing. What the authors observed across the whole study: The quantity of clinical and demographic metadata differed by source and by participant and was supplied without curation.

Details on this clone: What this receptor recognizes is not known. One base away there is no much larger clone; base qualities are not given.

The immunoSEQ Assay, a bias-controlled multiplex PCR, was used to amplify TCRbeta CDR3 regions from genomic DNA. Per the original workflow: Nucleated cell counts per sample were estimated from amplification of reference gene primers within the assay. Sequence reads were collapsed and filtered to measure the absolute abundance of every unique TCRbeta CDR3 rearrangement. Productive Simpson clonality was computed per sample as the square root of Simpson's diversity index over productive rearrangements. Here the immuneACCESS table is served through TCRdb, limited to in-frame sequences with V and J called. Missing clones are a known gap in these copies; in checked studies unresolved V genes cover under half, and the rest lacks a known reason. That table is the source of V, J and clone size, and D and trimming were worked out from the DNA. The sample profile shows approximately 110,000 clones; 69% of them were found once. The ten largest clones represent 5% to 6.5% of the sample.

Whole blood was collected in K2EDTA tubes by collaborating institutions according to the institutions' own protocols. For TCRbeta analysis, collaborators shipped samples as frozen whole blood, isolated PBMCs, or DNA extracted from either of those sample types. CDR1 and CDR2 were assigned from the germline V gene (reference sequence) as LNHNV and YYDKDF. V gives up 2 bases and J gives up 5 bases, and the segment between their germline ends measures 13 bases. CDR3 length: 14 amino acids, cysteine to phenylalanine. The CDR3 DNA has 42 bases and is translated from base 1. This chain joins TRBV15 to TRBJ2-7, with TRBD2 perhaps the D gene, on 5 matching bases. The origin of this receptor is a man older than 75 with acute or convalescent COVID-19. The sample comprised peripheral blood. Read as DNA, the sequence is TGTGCCACCAGCAGACCGGGGTTGGGCCACGAGCAGTACTTC. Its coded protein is CATSRPGLGHEQYF.